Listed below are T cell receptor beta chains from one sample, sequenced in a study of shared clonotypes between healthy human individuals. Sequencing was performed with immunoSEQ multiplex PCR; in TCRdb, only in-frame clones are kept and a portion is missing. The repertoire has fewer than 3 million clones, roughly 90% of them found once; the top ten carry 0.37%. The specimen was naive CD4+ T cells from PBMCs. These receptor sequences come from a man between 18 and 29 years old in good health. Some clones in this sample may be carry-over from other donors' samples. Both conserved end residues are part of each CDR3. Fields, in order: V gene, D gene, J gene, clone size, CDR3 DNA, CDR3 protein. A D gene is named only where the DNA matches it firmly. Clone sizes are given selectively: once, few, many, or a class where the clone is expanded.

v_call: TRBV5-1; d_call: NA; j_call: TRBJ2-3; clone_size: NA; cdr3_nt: TGCGCCAGCAGCTGGGGTCGAGCGGGACAGAGCACAGATACGCAGTATTTT; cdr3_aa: CASSWGRAGQSTDTQYF
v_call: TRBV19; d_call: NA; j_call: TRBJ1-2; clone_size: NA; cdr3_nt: TGTGCCAGTAGTCCGAGCGGGAAAGCTAACTATGGCTACACCTTC; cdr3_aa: CASSPSGKANYGYTF
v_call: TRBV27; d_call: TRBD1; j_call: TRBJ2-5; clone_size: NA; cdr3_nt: TGTGCCAGCGGGGACAGGGGGGCTACCCAAGAGACCCAGTACTTC; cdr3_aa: CASGDRGATQETQYF
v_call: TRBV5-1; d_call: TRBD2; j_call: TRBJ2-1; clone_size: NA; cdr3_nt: TGCGCCTCCAAGACTACAGCGGGATCTAACAATGAGCAGTTCTTC; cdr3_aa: CASKTTAGSNNEQFF
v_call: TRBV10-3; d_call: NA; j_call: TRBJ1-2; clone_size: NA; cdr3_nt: TGTGCCATCAGTGAGTTGGGGCCCACGGGGAGTGGCTACACCTTC; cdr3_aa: CAISELGPTGSGYTF
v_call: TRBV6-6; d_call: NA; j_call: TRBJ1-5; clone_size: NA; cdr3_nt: TGTGCCAGCAGTCCAGGGTCAAAATATAGCAATCAGCCCCAGCATTTT; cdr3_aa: CASSPGSKYSNQPQHF
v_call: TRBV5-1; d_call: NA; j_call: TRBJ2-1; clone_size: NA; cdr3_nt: TGCGCCAGCAGCAGGGAGGTCGGGGACAATGAGCAGTTCTTC; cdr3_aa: CASSREVGDNEQFF
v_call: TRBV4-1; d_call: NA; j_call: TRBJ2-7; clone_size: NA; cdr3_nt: TGCGCCAGCAGCCAATCAAACAGACAGGATGCCTACGAGCAGTACTTC; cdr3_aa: CASSQSNRQDAYEQYF
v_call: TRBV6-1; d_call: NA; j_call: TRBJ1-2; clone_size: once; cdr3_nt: TGTGCCAGCAGTGAAGGAGGGGTGGGCTACACCTTC; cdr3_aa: CASSEGGVGYTF
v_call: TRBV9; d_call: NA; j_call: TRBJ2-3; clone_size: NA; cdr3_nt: TGTGCCAGCAGCGCTTCCAGGCCAAGCACAGATACGCAGTATTTT; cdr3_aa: CASSASRPSTDTQYF
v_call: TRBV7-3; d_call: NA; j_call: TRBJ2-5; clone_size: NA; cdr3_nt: TGTGCCAGCAGCTTAACGCGAGAAGAGACCCAGTACTTC; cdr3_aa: CASSLTREETQYF
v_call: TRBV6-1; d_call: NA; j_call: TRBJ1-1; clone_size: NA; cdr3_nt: TGTGCCAGCAGTCAGCCCCCCGTCAGTGTCACTGAAGCTTTCTTT; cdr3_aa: CASSQPPVSVTEAFF
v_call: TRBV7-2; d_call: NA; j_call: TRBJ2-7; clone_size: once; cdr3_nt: TGTGCCAGCAGCTTACGTCGGGCAGTCTTCTCCTACGAGCAGTACTTC; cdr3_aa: CASSLRRAVFSYEQYF
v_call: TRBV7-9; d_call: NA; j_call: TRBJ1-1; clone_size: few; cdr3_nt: TGTGCCAGCAGCTCGCCGGGAGGGCCGCACACTGAAGCTTTCTTT; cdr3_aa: CASSSPGGPHTEAFF
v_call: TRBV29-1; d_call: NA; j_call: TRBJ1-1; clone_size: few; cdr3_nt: TGCAGCGTTGGTCGACAGGTTCAAGCTTTCTTT; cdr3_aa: CSVGRQVQAFF
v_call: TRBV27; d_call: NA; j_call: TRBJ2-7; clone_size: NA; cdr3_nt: TGTGCCAGCGGGTATGCATGGTCCGCCGAGCAGTACTTC; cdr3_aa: CASGYAWSAEQYF
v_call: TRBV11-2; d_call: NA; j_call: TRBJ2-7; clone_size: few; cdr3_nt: TGTGCCAGCAGCTCCTACTACGAGCAGTACTTC; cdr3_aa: CASSSYYEQYF
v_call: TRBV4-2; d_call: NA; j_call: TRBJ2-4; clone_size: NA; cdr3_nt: TGTGCCAGCAGCCCGGACGTTTCCAAAAACATTCAGTACTTC; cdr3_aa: CASSPDVSKNIQYF
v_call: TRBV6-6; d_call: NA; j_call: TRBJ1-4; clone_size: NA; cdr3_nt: TGTGCCAGCAGTTACGGTTCAGGGTCCGAAAAACTGTTTTTT; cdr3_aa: CASSYGSGSEKLFF
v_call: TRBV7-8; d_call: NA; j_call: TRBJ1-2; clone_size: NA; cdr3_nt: TGTGCCAGCACCCAAGGGGGAGGGGGGTATGGCTACACCTTC; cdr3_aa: CASTQGGGGYGYTF
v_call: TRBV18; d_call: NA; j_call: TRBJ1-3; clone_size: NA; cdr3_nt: TGTGCCAGCTCGCCTGGGACGTTGGGAAACACCATATATTTT; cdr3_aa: CASSPGTLGNTIYF
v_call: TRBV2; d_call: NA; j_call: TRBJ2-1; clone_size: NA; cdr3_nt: TGTGCCAGCCTGGGGTCCATGGGGAATTCCTACAATGAGCAGTTCTTC; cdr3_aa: CASLGSMGNSYNEQFF
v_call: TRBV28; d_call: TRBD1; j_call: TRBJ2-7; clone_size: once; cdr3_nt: TGTGCCAGCAGTTTCCACGGGGGACAGGGGGCCTACGAGCAGTACTTC; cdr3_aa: CASSFHGGQGAYEQYF
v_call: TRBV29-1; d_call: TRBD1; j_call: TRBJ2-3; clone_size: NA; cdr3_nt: TGCAGCGGCCTGGGACAGGCCGGTGGTACGCAGTATTTT; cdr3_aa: CSGLGQAGGTQYF
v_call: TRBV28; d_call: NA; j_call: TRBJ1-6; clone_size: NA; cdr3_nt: TGTGCCAGCAGTTCTACGAATTCACCCCTCCACTTT; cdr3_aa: CASSSTNSPLHF
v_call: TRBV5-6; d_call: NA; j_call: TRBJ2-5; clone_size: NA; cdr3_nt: TGTGCCAGCAGCTCCCCGACTAGGAGTGAGACCCAGTACTTC; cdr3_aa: CASSSPTRSETQYF
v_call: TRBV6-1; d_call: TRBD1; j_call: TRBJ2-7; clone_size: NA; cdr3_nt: TGTGCCAGCAGTCCAGGACAGGGGTTCTACGAGCAGTACTTC; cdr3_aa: CASSPGQGFYEQYF
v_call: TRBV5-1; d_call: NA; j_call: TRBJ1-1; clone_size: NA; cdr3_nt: TGCGCCAGCAGCTTTACAGGACAGACAGCGAACACTGAAGCTTTCTTT; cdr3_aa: CASSFTGQTANTEAFF
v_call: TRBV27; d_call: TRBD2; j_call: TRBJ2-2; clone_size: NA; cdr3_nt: TGTGCCAGCAGTTTAGCCCCCGGGGGGGCGCTTGATGGGGGGGAGCTGTTTTTT; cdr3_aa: CASSLAPGGALDGGELFF
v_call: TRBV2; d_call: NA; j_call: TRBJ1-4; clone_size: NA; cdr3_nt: TGTGCCAGCAGTGAAAGGGGAGGGACTAATGAAAAACTGTTTTTT; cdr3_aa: CASSERGGTNEKLFF
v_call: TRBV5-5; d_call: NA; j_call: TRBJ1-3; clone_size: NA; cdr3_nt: TGTGCCAGCATGCGAGGGCATGGAAACACCATATATTTT; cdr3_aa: CASMRGHGNTIYF
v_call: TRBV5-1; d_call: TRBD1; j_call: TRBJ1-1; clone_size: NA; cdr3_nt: TGCGCCAGCAGCTTGGTTCAGGGGGGCACTGAAGCTTTCTTT; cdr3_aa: CASSLVQGGTEAFF
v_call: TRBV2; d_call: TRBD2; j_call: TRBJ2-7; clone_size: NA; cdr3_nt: TGTGCCAGCAGTGAAGGGACTAGCGGGCGGCAGTACTTC; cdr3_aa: CASSEGTSGRQYF
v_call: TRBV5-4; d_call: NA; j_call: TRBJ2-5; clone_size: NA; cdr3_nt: TGTGCCAGTACCCCGGGAGTCAGTGAGACCCAGTACTTC; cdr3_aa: CASTPGVSETQYF
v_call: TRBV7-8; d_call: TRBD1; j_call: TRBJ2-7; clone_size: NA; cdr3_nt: TGTGCCAGCAGCTTTTACAGGGGGCGCGAGGGGGGAGTTAGCTACGAGCAGTACTTC; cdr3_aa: CASSFYRGREGGVSYEQYF
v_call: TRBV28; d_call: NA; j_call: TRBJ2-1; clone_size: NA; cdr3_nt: TGTGCCAGCAGTTTAGGTGTGCGGGGTAGTGAGCAGTTCTTC; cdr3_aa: CASSLGVRGSEQFF
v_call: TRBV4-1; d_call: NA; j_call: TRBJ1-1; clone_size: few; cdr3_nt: TGCGCCAGCAGCCCAGTGGACCTATACAATGAAGCTTTCTTT; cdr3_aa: CASSPVDLYNEAFF